Listed here are 28 T cell receptor beta chains from one sample, sequenced in a study of spatial heterogeneity in lung cancer. Study-wide points: Intratumoral expanded alpha and beta TCR counts were found to track tumor mutation counts.

Their antigens are not known. Using its own MiXCR run on the 5' RACE reads, TCRdb lists one record per CDR3 protein. Of 12,000 or so distinct CDR3 sequences in the sample, approximately 5.5% were seen once. Documented time point: sample taken at primary tumor resection. Sequencing was performed on lung tumor tissue, taken at surgery. The receptors were sampled from a male donor with early-stage non-small cell lung cancer.

Many counts were recorded for this clonotype. The chain has TRBV7-9 and TRBJ1-2; D is unclear. Looked up from germline, CDR1 is SEHNR and CDR2 is FQNEAQ (reference sequence). The CDR3 has 13 amino acids. V shed 1 base and J shed 6 bases, with 9 bases lying between them. CDR3 region: CASSLGTDHGYTF. In DNA, the CDR3 is TGTGCCAGCAGCTTAGGTACAGACCATGGCTACACCTTC.

At least ten counts were recorded for this clonotype. The chain carries TRBV7-8 and TRBJ2-7, with 11 nucleotides matching TRBD2. The CDR3 length is 16 residues. J gave up 3 bases and V 6 bases, and 10 bases lay outside the gene matches. CDR1 and CDR2 (germline): SGHVS, FQNEAQ. Written as DNA, the CDR3 is TGTGCCAGCAGTTTACTTAGCGGGGGGGGAATCTACGAGCAGTACTTC. Encoded protein: CASSLLSGGGIYEQYF.

This clonotype was recorded many times. The genes are TRBV27 and TRBJ2-1; 8 bases line up with TRBD2. Germline CDR1 MNHEY, CDR2 SMNVEV (reference sequence). V lost 3 bases, J lost 10 bases, and 14 bases stayed unmatched. The CDR3 loop spans 16 amino acids. DNA for the CDR3: TGTGCCAGCAGTTTGAGCCGAGCGGGGGCCTTTCAGGAGCAGTTCTTC. Amino acid sequence: CASSLSRAGAFQEQFF.

There are many counts of this clonotype. The gene calls are TRBV6-2 or TRBV6-3 and TRBJ2-1; a weak D match, TRBD1 (7 bases). This CDR3 contains 15 residues. The germline gives CDR1 MNHEY, CDR2 SVGEGT. V lost 2 bases, J lost 4 bases, and 12 bases lay in between. CDR3: CASSYAGQRYNEQFF. The CDR3, as DNA: TGTGCCAGCAGTTACGCGGGACAGAGGTACAATGAGCAGTTCTTC.

This chain links TRBV6-5 with TRBJ2-2, with D unresolved. Trimming stripped 6 bases from V and 1 base from J, with 12 bases between. Germline V lookup: CDR1 MNHEY, CDR2 SVGAGI. There are 15 residues in the CDR3. CDR3 sequence (DNA): TGTGCCAGCAGCTCCAGGCGACGGAACACCGGGGAGCTGTTTTTT. This translates into CASSSRRRNTGELFF.

This clonotype has more than one count but fewer than ten. The J gene is TRBJ2-5, the V gene TRBV7-2, with D tentatively TRBD2 (7 bases). This CDR3 has 15 amino acids. Germline CDR1 and CDR2: SGHTA and FQGNSA. V shed 1 base and J shed 1 base, with 10 bases lying between them. The CDR3 sequence is CASSLVRGLQETQYF. The CDR3 DNA sequence: TGTGCCAGCAGCTTAGTGCGGGGGCTCCAAGAGACCCAGTACTTC. Based on the CDR3 plus reference TRBV7-2 and TRBJ2-5, the full variable domain is GAGVSQSPSNKVTEKGKDVELRCDPISGHTALYWYRQSLGQGLEFLIYFQGNSAPDKSGLPSDRFSAERTGGSVSTLTIQRTQQEDSAVYLCASSLVRGLQETQYFGPGTRLLVL.

In this sample, this clonotype turned up many times. This rearrangement joins TRBV11-2 to TRBJ2-7; 8 bases agree with TRBD1. The CDR3 extends over 15 amino acids. With V trimmed by 0 bases and J by 2 bases, 3 bases remained unmatched. Germline CDR1 reads SGHAT; CDR2 reads FQNNGV. In DNA form, the CDR3 reads TGTGCCAGCAGCTTAGAGACAGGGGACACCTACGAGCAGTACTTC. Protein sequence: CASSLETGDTYEQYF.

This clonotype came up many times. The gene calls are TRBV7-2 and TRBJ2-1, with unresolved D. V dropped 2 bases and J dropped 6 bases, with 14 bases sitting between them. The CDR3 contains 15 residues. CDR1 SGHTA and CDR2 FQGNSA come from the germline V gene. The CDR3 protein is CASSLPRMVLNEQFF. DNA of the CDR3: TGTGCCAGCAGCTTACCCCGCATGGTGCTCAATGAGCAGTTCTTC.

This clonotype was picked up many times. This chain connects TRBV11-3 to TRBJ1-1; 9 bases match TRBD1. This CDR3 region has 22 residues. Trimming took 5 bases from V and 1 from J; bases not matched to a gene: 26. CDR1 is SGHNT, CDR2 YENEEA, per germline. This CDR3 reads CASSPPSWAEAGDRDTNTEAFF. The CDR3 DNA is TGTGCCAGCAGCCCCCCCTCCTGGGCCGAGGCTGGGGACAGGGATACGAACACTGAAGCTTTCTTT.

This clonotype was detected many times. This chain connects TRBV20-1 to TRBJ2-2; 8 bases agree with TRBD1. The CDR3 extends over 14 amino acids. Germline V CDR1 and CDR2: DFQATT, SNEGSKA (reference sequence). The V gene end was trimmed by 4 bases and the J gene end by 7 bases; junction bases not matched to a gene: 8. The CDR3 bases are TGCAGTGCTAATGTGGACAGGGATCACGGGGAGCTGTTTTTT. Protein product: CSANVDRDHGELFF.

This clonotype has a count of ten or more. The chain combines TRBV29-1 with TRBJ2-1; 7 nucleotides agree with TRBD2. Germline trimming cut 6 bases from V and 0 bases from J; bases unmatched to any gene: 8. Germline CDR1 SQVTM, CDR2 ANQGSEA. This CDR3 is 15 amino acids long. CDR3 in amino acids: CSVDRGVGSYNEQFF. CDR3 sequence (DNA): TGCAGCGTCGACCGGGGGGTGGGCTCCTACAATGAGCAGTTCTTC.

This clonotype was detected ten times or more. The chain carries TRBV28 and TRBJ1-6; TRBD1 is a possible D gene (5 bases). The ends were cut back, 5 bases at V and 4 bases at J, with 12 bases in the middle. This CDR3 region has 15 residues. Germline values: CDR1 MDHEN, CDR2 SYDVKM. The CDR3 protein is CASSHGTEYNSPLHF. The CDR3 bases are TGTGCCAGCAGTCATGGGACGGAGTATAATTCACCCCTCCACTTT.

This clonotype appeared many times. The chain uses TRBV6-5 and TRBJ1-4; D is ambiguous. CDR3 size: 13 residues. V gave up 5 bases and J gave up 9 bases, with 13 bases separating them. The germline CDR1 and CDR2 sequences are MNHEY and SVGAGI. The CDR3 spells CASSTALVKKLFF. The DNA of the CDR3 is TGTGCCAGCAGTACAGCGCTTGTTAAAAAACTGTTTTTT.

This clonotype came up many times. The rearrangement uses TRBV12-3 or TRBV12-4 and TRBJ1-4, with a tentative D call TRBD1 (6 bases). The length of the CDR3 is 16 residues. V lost 6 bases to trimming and J lost 3 bases, with 17 bases between them. CDR3 DNA sequence: TGTGCCAGCAGCCCCCGCGGTGAGGGGGCTAATGAAAAACTGTTTTTT. Translated, it gives CASSPRGEGANEKLFF.

The sample holds many counts of this clonotype. The chain joins TRBV28 to TRBJ1-2, with 9 bases identical to TRBD1. The junction had 9 bases not matched to a gene; V was cut back by 6 bases and J by 13 bases. Germline assignment: CDR1 MDHEN and CDR2 SYDVKM. This CDR3 has 12 residues. The CDR3 loop is CASSQQGASSTF. The CDR3 nucleotides are TGTGCCAGCAGCCAACAGGGGGCGAGTTCCACCTTC.

J is TRBJ2-2 and V is TRBV4-2; maybe TRBD1 (6 bases). V was trimmed by 0 bases and J by 3 bases, leaving 11 bases between them. The CDR3 covers 16 residues. Germline V gene sequence: CDR1 LGHNA, CDR2 YNFKEQ. As DNA, the CDR3 is TGTGCCAGCAGCCAAGAAGGGGGACACTACACCGGGGAGCTGTTTTTT. Translating gives CASSQEGGHYTGELFF.

The chain recombines TRBV5-1 with TRBJ1-6; 12 nucleotides match TRBD1. Germline CDR1 reads SGHRS; CDR2 reads YFSETQ. Trimming cost V 4 bases and J 2 bases; bases outside gene matches: 7. CDR3 length: 18 amino acids. CDR3 loop: CASSPWGQGATYNSPLHF. CDR3 DNA: TGCGCCAGCAGCCCCTGGGGACAGGGGGCCACCTATAATTCACCCCTCCACTTT.

This clonotype was recorded many times. The chain combines TRBV4-1 with TRBJ1-4; the D gene is possibly TRBD1 (6 bases). V was trimmed by 1 base and J by 0 bases, leaving 12 bases between them. Germline CDR1 MGHRA, CDR2 YSYEKL. CDR3 length: 17 residues. This chain's CDR3 is CASSQVQGLATNEKLFF. The CDR3 DNA sequence: TGCGCCAGCAGCCAAGTCCAGGGGCTTGCAACTAATGAAAAACTGTTTTTT.

This clonotype was picked up many times. This rearrangement joins TRBV4-1 to TRBJ2-5, with 7 bases that match TRBD1. Per germline, CDR1 MGHRA and CDR2 YSYEKL. V lost 2 bases and J lost 2; bases outside the gene matches: 8. The CDR3 consists of 16 residues. In nucleotides, the CDR3 is TGCGCCAGCAGCCAAACAGGGGTTCTCGGTCAAGAGACCCAGTACTTC. It yields the protein CASSQTGVLGQETQYF.

This clonotype has a handful of counts. The gene calls are TRBV5-1 and TRBJ1-5; unclear D gene. Trimming took off 0 bases at V and 1 base at J, with 8 bases between the two ends. The CDR3 is 15 residues long. Germline CDR1 is SGHRS and CDR2 is YFSETQ. The CDR3 loop is CASSLDPVSNQPQHF. CDR3 DNA: TGCGCCAGCAGCTTGGATCCAGTCAGCAATCAGCCCCAGCATTTT.

This clonotype turned up a few times. V is TRBV3-1 and J is TRBJ1-3; D is undetermined. The CDR3 consists of 14 residues. V was pared by 4 bases and J by 0 bases, with 7 bases between. From germline, CDR1 is LGHDT and CDR2 YNNKEL (reference sequence). The CDR3 region is CASSPSHSGNTIYF. The DNA for the CDR3 is TGTGCCAGCAGCCCCTCTCACTCTGGAAACACCATATATTTT.

In its sample, this clonotype was seen many times. The rearrangement joins TRBV29-1 to TRBJ2-3; D is unresolved. CDR3 length: 16 residues. Deletions cut 7 bases from V and 6 bases from J, with 26 bases between. The V gene's germline CDR1 is SQVTM and CDR2 ANQGSEA. The CDR3 nucleotides read TGCAGCGCTCTTTCCTCGAGTCAAGGAATATCGGATACGCAGTATTTT. It yields the protein CSALSSSQGISDTQYF.

V and J are TRBV6-2 or TRBV6-3 and TRBJ1-1; perhaps TRBD1 as D (5 bases). V was trimmed by 7 bases and J by 3 bases, leaving 15 bases between them. The CDR3 length is 14 residues. Germline V gene lookup returns CDR1 MNHEY and CDR2 SVGEGT. Here the CDR3 reads CASTPAGLYTEAFF. Written as DNA, the CDR3 is TGTGCCAGCACCCCCGCAGGGCTCTACACTGAAGCTTTCTTT.

In this sample, this clonotype turned up many times. The gene calls are TRBV6-5 and TRBJ2-7, with 9 bases identical to TRBD1. This CDR3 spans 14 amino acids. Losses at the gene ends were 2 bases for V and 7 bases for J; bases not matched to a gene: 6. Germline lookup yields CDR1 MNHEY and CDR2 SVGAGI. CDR3 DNA: TGTGCCAGCAGTTACAACAGGGGGCGCGGGGAGCAGTACTTC. This gives the protein CASSYNRGRGEQYF.

This chain uses TRBV30 with TRBJ1-2; D is unclear. In germline, CDR1 is GTSNPN, CDR2 SVGIG (reference sequence). Trimming removed 2 bases from V and 6 bases from J, with 10 bases in between. The CDR3 is 12 residues long. CDR3 sequence reads: CAWSLQSNGYTF. Here the CDR3 DNA reads TGTGCCTGGAGTCTCCAGAGCAATGGCTACACCTTC.

The chain uses TRBV20-1 and TRBJ2-7, with a possible D match to TRBD2 (6 bases). V lost 4 bases and J 0 bases, leaving 10 bases between the germline ends. This CDR3 has 13 residues. Germline V CDR1 and CDR2: DFQATT, SNEGSKA (reference sequence). CDR3 sequence: CSAKSGGSYEQYF. The CDR3, as DNA: TGCAGTGCTAAATCCGGGGGCTCCTACGAGCAGTACTTC.

This sequence joins TRBV6-1 and TRBJ2-7; D perhaps matches TRBD2 (5 bases). This CDR3 comprises 11 residues. Germline CDR1 reads MNHNS; CDR2 reads SASEGT. Trimming left V 7 bases short and J 4 bases short, with 8 bases between. The CDR3 bases are TGTGCCAGCACGCCGGGGTACGAGCAGTACTTC. Its translation is CASTPGYEQYF.

This clonotype has just a few counts. The rearrangement uses TRBV11-2 and TRBJ2-1, with D tentatively TRBD2 (7 bases). This CDR3 has 15 residues. V lost 1 base, J lost 8 bases, and 15 bases lay in between. The V gene's germline CDR1 is SGHAT and CDR2 FQNNGV. This CDR3 reads CASSLAGGVGDEQFF. The CDR3 DNA reads TGTGCCAGCAGCTTAGCGGGGGGCGTTGGAGATGAGCAGTTCTTC.